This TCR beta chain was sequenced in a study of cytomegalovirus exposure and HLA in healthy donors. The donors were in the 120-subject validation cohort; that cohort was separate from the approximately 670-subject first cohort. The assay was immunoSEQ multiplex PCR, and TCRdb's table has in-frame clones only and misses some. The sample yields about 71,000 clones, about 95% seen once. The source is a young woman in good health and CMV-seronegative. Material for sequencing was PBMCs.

CDR3 coding DNA: TGTGCCAGCAGCGTCTACAGGAATCAGCCCCAGCATTTT. This encodes CASSVYRNQPQHF. V gene TRBV7-6 combines with J gene TRBJ1-5; D perhaps matches TRBD1 (5 bases). The V end lost 5 bases, the J end lost 4 bases, and 9 bases lay between the germline ends. The CDR3 contains 13 residues. Germline V gene lookup returns CDR1 SGHVS and CDR2 FNYEAQ. Filled out from reference TRBV7-6 and TRBJ1-5, the complete variable domain reads GAGVSQSPRYKVTKRGQDVALRCDPISGHVSLYWYRQALGQGPEFLTYFNYEAQQDKSGLPNDRFSAERPEGSISTLTIQRTEQRDSAMYRCASSVYRNQPQHFGDGTRLSIL.